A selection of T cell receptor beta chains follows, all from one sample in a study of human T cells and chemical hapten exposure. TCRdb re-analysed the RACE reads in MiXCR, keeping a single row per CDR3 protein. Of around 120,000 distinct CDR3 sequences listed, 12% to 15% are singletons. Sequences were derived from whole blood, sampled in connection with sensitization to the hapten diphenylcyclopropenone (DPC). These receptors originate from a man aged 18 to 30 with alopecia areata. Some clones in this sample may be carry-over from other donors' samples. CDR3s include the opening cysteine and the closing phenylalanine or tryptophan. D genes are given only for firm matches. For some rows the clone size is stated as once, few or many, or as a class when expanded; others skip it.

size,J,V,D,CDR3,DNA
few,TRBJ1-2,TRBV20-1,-,CSASHSTNYGYTF,TGCAGTGCTAGTCACAGCACAAACTATGGCTACACCTTC
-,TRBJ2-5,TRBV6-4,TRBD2,CASSELAGETQYF,TGTGCCAGCAGTGAACTAGCGGGGGAGACCCAGTACTTC
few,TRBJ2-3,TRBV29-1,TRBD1,CSEHGQGAADTQYF,TGCAGCGAACACGGACAGGGGGCGGCAGATACGCAGTATTTT
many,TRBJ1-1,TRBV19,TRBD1,CATTGQRNTEAFF,TGTGCCACCACGGGACAGAGGAACACTGAAGCTTTCTTT
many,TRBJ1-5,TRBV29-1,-,CSVVSGYNQPQHF,TGCAGCGTTGTTTCGGGGTACAATCAGCCCCAGCATTTT
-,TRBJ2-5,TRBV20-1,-,CSARGQQETQYF,TGCAGTGCTAGGGGGCAGCAAGAGACCCAGTACTTC
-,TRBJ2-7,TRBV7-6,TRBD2,CASSLAGGTSYEQYF,TGTGCCAGCAGCTTAGCGGGAGGGACCTCCTACGAGCAGTACTTC
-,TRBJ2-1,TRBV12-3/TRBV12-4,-,CASSLSGTTYNEQFF,TGTGCCAGCAGTTTATCCGGGACAACCTACAATGAGCAGTTCTTC
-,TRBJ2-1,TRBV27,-,CASRPLGDKPREEQFF,TGTGCCAGCAGACCGTTAGGGGACAAACCCCGTGAAGAGCAGTTCTTC
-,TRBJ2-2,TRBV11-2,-,CASSRTLPGANTGELFF,TGTGCCAGCAGCCGAACCCTTCCGGGAGCGAACACCGGGGAGCTGTTTTTT
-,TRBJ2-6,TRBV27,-,CATQVQVSGANVLTF,TGTGCCACCCAGGTACAGGTTTCTGGGGCCAACGTCCTGACTTTC
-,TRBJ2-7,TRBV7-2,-,CASSLGQGVPYEQYF,TGTGCCAGCAGCTTAGGCCAAGGGGTCCCCTACGAGCAGTACTTC
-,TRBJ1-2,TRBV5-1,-,CASSLWEAPYGYTF,TGCGCCAGCAGCTTGTGGGAGGCCCCCTATGGCTACACCTTC
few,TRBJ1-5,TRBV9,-,CASSVGFTGPQHF,TGTGCCAGCAGCGTTGGGTTTACGGGGCCCCAGCATTTT
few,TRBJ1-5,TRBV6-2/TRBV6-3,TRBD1,CASTHRTGGNQPQHF,TGTGCCAGCACCCACCGGACAGGGGGCAATCAGCCCCAGCATTTT
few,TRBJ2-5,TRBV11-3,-,CASSHDGQETQYF,TGTGCCAGCAGCCACGACGGACAAGAGACCCAGTACTTC
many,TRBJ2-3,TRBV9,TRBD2,CASSSRLAADTQYF,TGTGCCAGCAGCTCTCGACTAGCGGCAGATACGCAGTATTTT
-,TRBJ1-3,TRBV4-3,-,CASSQDLWGSGNTIYF,TGCGCCAGCAGCCAAGATCTTTGGGGATCTGGAAACACCATATATTTT
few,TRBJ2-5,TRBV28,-,CASSPGLGGTQYF,TGTGCCAGCAGCCCCGGGCTCGGGGGGACCCAGTACTTC
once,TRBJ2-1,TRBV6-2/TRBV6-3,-,CASSYPTTASSYNEQFF,TGTGCCAGCAGTTACCCCACGACTGCCAGCTCCTACAATGAGCAGTTCTTC